The 25 T cell receptor beta chains in this list originate from one sample, sequenced in a study of T cell repertoires in cytomegalovirus infection (dated by TCRdb to between 2018 and 2021). Sequencing was carried out with an Illumina HiSeq 1500. The public reads were reanalyzed by TCRdb: fastp trimming at Q25, MiXCR alignment, in-frame beta chains only. Every distinct CDR3 protein forms one entry, paired with its most common genes and DNA. The sample profile shows about 230,000 distinct CDR3 sequences; 22% of them were found once. Of the sample, over 15% falls within the top ten clones. What was sequenced was CD8+ T cells from PBMCs. The source is a human donor in good health (CMV status not recorded). Some clones in this sample may be carry-over from other donors' samples.

This clonotype was seen a few times. This sequence joins TRBV25-1 and TRBJ1-2; D perhaps matches TRBD1 (5 bases). The CDR3 runs to 14 residues. Germline lookup yields CDR1 MGHDK and CDR2 SYGVNS. The V end lost 3 bases, the J end lost 4 bases, and 12 bases lay between the germline ends. This CDR3 is CASSDPGSPYGYTF. The DNA of the CDR3 is TGTGCCAGCAGTGACCCAGGGTCCCCCTATGGCTACACCTTC.

The chain has TRBV20-1 and TRBJ1-2; D is undetermined. V shed 1 base and J shed 7 bases, with 13 bases lying between them. This CDR3 spans 13 amino acids. Per germline, CDR1 DFQATT and CDR2 SNEGSKA (reference sequence). CDR3 amino acids: CSARAVTKGGYTF. CDR3 coding DNA: TGCAGTGCTAGAGCCGTCACAAAGGGTGGCTACACCTTC.

The V gene is TRBV6-2 or TRBV6-3, the J gene TRBJ2-1; D tentatively reads TRBD1 or TRBD2 (5 bases each). Germline values: CDR1 MNHEY, CDR2 SVGEGT. CDR3 length: 18 residues. Trimming removed 4 bases at V and 2 bases at J, with 21 bases between. The CDR3 region has the DNA TGTGCCAGCAGTTGGGGACCGGCTAGCCGGCGGGCCTACAATGAGCAGTTCTTC. The encoded protein is CASSWGPASRRAYNEQFF.

The chain recombines TRBV20-1 with TRBJ2-1; 10 bases line up with TRBD1. The CDR3 spans 15 residues. CDR1 is DFQATT, CDR2 SNEGSKA, per germline (reference sequence). After removal of 1 base from V and 7 bases from J, the junction contained 7 bases not matched to a gene. The CDR3 DNA reads as TGCAGTGCTAGAGGGACAGGGGGTGGGATGAATGAGCAGTTCTTC. Protein product: CSARGTGGGMNEQFF.

This clonotype was detected only once. A much larger clone lies a single base off, so this may be a read error. This sequence joins TRBV7-6 and TRBJ1-4; maybe TRBD1 (6 bases). Germline CDR1 and CDR2: SGHVS and FNYEAQ. V was shortened by 7 bases and J by 7 bases, with 22 bases between the two germline ends. This CDR3 has 16 residues. The CDR3 sequence is CASTSSLAAGAEKLFF. CDR3 nucleotide sequence: TGTGCCAGCACCTCTTCCCTGGCGGCAGGGGCTGAAAAACTGTTTTTT.

The chain is built from TRBV7-9 and TRBJ1-1, with D uncertain. The CDR3 is 12 residues long. V lost 0 bases and J lost 7, with 6 bases in between. CDR1 is SEHNR and CDR2 is FQNEAQ in the germline V gene (reference sequence). The CDR3 nucleotides read TGTGCCAGCAGCTTAGCCCATCTTGAAGCTTTCTTT. It is translated as CASSLAHLEAFF. The entire variable domain, with the rest obtained from reference TRBV7-9 and TRBJ1-1, is as follows: DTGVSQNPRHKITKRGQNVTFRCDPISEHNRLYWYRQTLGQGPEFLTYFQNEAQLEKSRLLSDRFSAERPKGSFSTLEIQRTEQGDSAMYLCASSLAHLEAFFGQGTRLTVV.

This clonotype was observed at least ten times. The chain employs TRBV7-8 and TRBJ2-7; D uncertain. Trimming pared 3 bases from V and 0 bases from J, leaving 12 bases between. The CDR3 extends over 15 amino acids. Germline CDR1 SGHVS, CDR2 FQNEAQ. DNA for the CDR3: TGTGCCAGCAGCTTGCCAGGAGTGAGCTCCTACGAGCAGTACTTC. Residues: CASSLPGVSSYEQYF.

The sample holds a few counts of this clonotype. The rearrangement uses TRBV6-2 or TRBV6-3 and TRBJ2-5, with 7 bases that match TRBD2. Germline CDR1 MNHEY, CDR2 SVGEGT. The CDR3 extends over 14 amino acids. With 7 bases clipped from V and 4 bases from J, the junction kept 9 bases outside the gene matches. Here the CDR3 reads CASTSGAPRETQYF. CDR3 DNA: TGTGCCAGCACCAGCGGGGCCCCGCGAGAGACCCAGTACTTC.

Comments on this clonotype: A much larger clone differs by one base, so this may be a read error. The gene calls are TRBV7-2 and TRBJ2-1; the match to TRBD2 covers 7 bases. Germline V gene lookup returns CDR1 SGHTA and CDR2 FQGNSA. With 2 bases clipped from V and 8 bases from J, the junction kept 12 bases outside the gene matches. The CDR3 has 16 residues. Here the CDR3 reads CASSLTIGGTLHEQFF. CDR3 DNA sequence: TGTGCCAGCAGCTTAACTATCGGGGGGACTCTCCATGAGCAGTTCTTC.

There are many counts of this clonotype. The genes are TRBV7-8 and TRBJ2-5; D gene ambiguous. Germline V lookup: CDR1 SGHVS, CDR2 FQNEAQ. The V gene lost 5 bases and the J gene lost 3 bases, with 13 bases spanning the gap. CDR3 length: 14 amino acids. The CDR3 nucleotides are TGTGCCAGCAGCCCATGGACCGGTAAAGAGACCCAGTACTTC. It is translated as CASSPWTGKETQYF.

The gene calls are TRBV4-1 and TRBJ1-4, with D possibly matching TRBD1 (5 bases). CDR1 MGHRA and CDR2 YSYEKL come from the germline V gene. The CDR3 loop spans 13 amino acids. V was trimmed by 1 base and J by 8 bases, leaving 8 bases between them. The CDR3 coding sequence is TGCGCCAGCAGCCAAGGAGGGGAGGAAAAACTGTTTTTT. This gives the protein CASSQGGEEKLFF.

The V and J genes are TRBV7-9 and TRBJ2-1; D unclear. Germline V gene data show CDR1 as SEHNR and CDR2 as FQNEAQ (reference sequence). The CDR3 has 12 residues. V gave up 5 bases and J gave up 10 bases, with 12 bases separating them. Here the CDR3 DNA reads TGTGCCAGCAGCCGGATTGATTGGGAGCAGTTCTTC. This gives the protein CASSRIDWEQFF. The full variable domain, in which reference TRBV7-9 and TRBJ2-1 provide the parts outside the CDR3, is DTGVSQNPRHKITKRGQNVTFRCDPISEHNRLYWYRQTLGQGPEFLTYFQNEAQLEKSRLLSDRFSAERPKGSFSTLEIQRTEQGDSAMYLCASSRIDWEQFFGPGTRLTVL.

This chain connects TRBV12-3 or TRBV12-4 to TRBJ1-4; 10 bases line up with TRBD1. V dropped 5 bases and J dropped 10; count of bases not matched to a gene: 13. The CDR3 contains 16 residues. CDR3 nucleotides: TGTGCCAGCAGTCCGGGACAGGGGATCCCCCTTGGAAAACTGTTTTTT. It encodes CASSPGQGIPLGKLFF.

This clonotype was picked up many times. CDR3 loop: CASSLEGGAGELFF. The CDR3 nucleotides read TGTGCCAGCAGCTTAGAGGGGGGTGCCGGGGAGCTGTTTTTT. This chain links TRBV11-2 with TRBJ2-2, with a weak D call TRBD2 (6 bases). The CDR3 runs 14 residues. V was pared by 0 bases and J by 6 bases, with 8 bases between. CDR1 SGHAT and CDR2 FQNNGV come from the germline V gene.

CDR3 DNA sequence: TGTGCCTGGAGTGTAAGTCCCAGCAATGAGCAGTTCTTC. It codes for CAWSVSPSNEQFF. The chain joins TRBV30 to TRBJ2-1; D gene ambiguous. The CDR3 is 13 amino acids. Germline V gene data show CDR1 as GTSNPN and CDR2 as SVGIG (reference sequence). V was clipped by 0 bases and J by 6 bases, with 9 bases between them.

This clonotype was recorded at least ten times. V usage is TRBV6-1 and J usage is TRBJ2-1, with TRBD2 matching over 7 bases. The V gene end was trimmed by 10 bases and the J gene end by 5 bases; junction bases not matched to a gene: 11. Per the germline V gene, CDR1 is MNHNS and CDR2 is SASEGT. The CDR3 consists of 14 residues. CDR3 loop: CATRPTSDHNEQFF. DNA for the CDR3: TGTGCCACCAGACCCACTAGCGATCACAATGAGCAGTTCTTC.

A few counts support this clonotype. The V call is TRBV30, the J call TRBJ2-1, with 12 nucleotides matching TRBD1. V trimming: 4 bases; J trimming: 7 bases; junction bases outside the gene matches: 8. The CDR3 extends over 15 amino acids. From germline, CDR1 is GTSNPN and CDR2 SVGIG (reference sequence). The CDR3 here is CAWTGTGGLANEQFF. The CDR3, as DNA: TGTGCCTGGACCGGGACAGGGGGCCTCGCGAATGAGCAGTTCTTC. The complete variable domain, with remaining parts taken from reference TRBV30 and TRBJ2-1, reads SQTIHQWPATLVQPVGSPLSLECTVEGTSNPNLYWYRQAAGRGLQLLFYSVGIGQISSEVPQNLSASRPQDRQFILSSKKLLLSDSGFYLCAWTGTGGLANEQFFGPGTRLTVL.

The chain combines TRBV6-2 or TRBV6-3 with TRBJ2-5; D tentatively reads TRBD1 or TRBD2 (5 bases each). This CDR3 comprises 16 residues. Germline V gene sequence: CDR1 MNHEY, CDR2 SVGEGT. V shed 0 bases and J shed 5 bases, with 16 bases lying between them. This CDR3 reads CASSYSSYGEGETQYF. As DNA, the CDR3 is TGTGCCAGCAGTTACTCGAGTTACGGCGAGGGGGAGACCCAGTACTTC.

This sequence joins TRBV20-1 and TRBJ2-5; D perhaps matches TRBD1 (6 bases). This CDR3 region has 14 residues. With 7 bases removed from V and 2 bases from J, the gap between germline ends came to 17 bases. Germline V CDR1 and CDR2: DFQATT, SNEGSKA (reference sequence). DNA of the CDR3: TGCAGTGGCGTTGATACAGGGATGCAAGAGACCCAGTACTTC. Translated: CSGVDTGMQETQYF.

The V call is TRBV27, the J call TRBJ1-4; 8 bases match TRBD1. The V gene end was trimmed by 8 bases and the J gene end by 3 bases; junction bases not matched to a gene: 2. There are 13 residues in the CDR3. CDR1 is MNHEY and CDR2 is SMNVEV in the germline V gene (reference sequence). For the CDR3, the DNA is TGTGCCAGCCGGACAGGGCCTAATGAAAAACTGTTTTTT. It yields the protein CASRTGPNEKLFF.

This clonotype was seen many times. The gene calls are TRBV7-2 and TRBJ1-3; the D gene is possibly TRBD1 (5 bases). V was pared by 1 base and J by 4 bases, with 11 bases between. Germline assignment: CDR1 SGHTA and CDR2 FQGNSA. This CDR3 contains 15 residues. For the CDR3, the DNA is TGTGCCAGCAGCTTAGATTGGGGGGACGGAAACACCATATATTTT. Its protein is CASSLDWGDGNTIYF.

At least ten counts were recorded for this clonotype. Relative to the germline gene, one junction end is altered; a read error may explain this. V is TRBV28 and J is TRBJ2-5, with unresolved D. The CDR3 covers 15 residues. Germline V gene lookup returns CDR1 MDHEN and CDR2 SYDVKM. CDR3 in amino acids: CASSKSMAGQVTQYF. The CDR3 DNA sequence: TGTGCCAGCAGCAAGTCCATGGCAGGCCAAGTGACCCAGTACTTC.

The chain combines TRBV7-2 with TRBJ2-1, with 9 bases fitting TRBD2. This CDR3 has 15 residues. The ends lost 8 bases at V and 0 bases at J; junction bases unmatched: 5. Per the germline V gene, CDR1 is SGHTA and CDR2 is FQGNSA. This CDR3 reads CASGRAGGSYNEQFF. The CDR3 DNA reads TGTGCCAGCGGAAGAGCGGGGGGCTCCTACAATGAGCAGTTCTTC.

This CDR3 reads CASSLALTGPTEAFF. The CDR3 region has the DNA TGTGCCAGCAGCTTAGCTCTGACAGGGCCCACTGAAGCTTTCTTT. This sequence joins TRBV7-9 and TRBJ1-1; 7 bases are a match to TRBD1. Germline loops: CDR1 SEHNR, CDR2 FQNEAQ (reference sequence). CDR3 size: 15 residues. V dropped 0 bases and J dropped 4; count of bases not matched to a gene: 5.

This chain links TRBV30 with TRBJ2-5, with 10 bases identical to TRBD1. V dropped 1 base and J dropped 5; count of bases not matched to a gene: 13. Per germline, CDR1 GTSNPN and CDR2 SVGIG (reference sequence). The CDR3 spans 17 residues. The CDR3 coding sequence is TGTGCCTGGAGTGGATTGTTTTCGACAGGGGGCAAGGAGACCCAGTACTTC. Translation gives CAWSGLFSTGGKETQYF.